This T cell receptor (beta chain) derives from a study of shared clonotypes between healthy human individuals. Remarks on this clone: Its antigen is unidentified.

Study-level results: Naive CD4 clonotypes were shared across several donors at roughly 4.6%. Lower generation probabilities were found for non-shared clonotypes than for those shared by all four donors.

CDR1 MNHEY and CDR2 SMNVEV come from the germline V gene (reference sequence). The CDR3 length is 20 residues. V shed 2 bases and J 3 bases; nucleotides not matched to a gene: 20. The data were produced by immunoSEQ multiplex PCR, yet TCRdb's version contains in-frame clones alone and is incomplete. Among over 950,000 clones listed, roughly 80% were seen once. Donors were Caucasian adults residing in Nashville, Tennessee, USA. The sequencing input was memory CD4+ T cells from PBMCs. Indicated subset: CD45RA-negative fraction. The V gene is TRBV27, the J gene TRBJ1-2; 8 bases align to TRBD1. The clonotype was recovered from a man aged 18-30 years in good health. Some clones in this sample may be carry-over from other donors' samples. This chain's CDR3 is CASSLGPNYRTGTGDYGYTF. Here the CDR3 DNA reads TGTGCCAGCAGTTTAGGGCCAAATTACAGGACAGGGACGGGGGACTATGGCTACACCTTC.